One and the same sample provided the 20 T cell receptor beta chains below, sequenced in a study of T cell responses to AZD1222 COVID-19 vaccine. Sequenced by immunoSEQ multiplex PCR; TCRdb stores in-frame clones only, minus some. This table holds some 160,000 clones, roughly nine tenths found once. The sample in question was peripheral blood, obtained 28 days after the second AZD1222 dose. Receptors originate from an adult who received the AZD1222 COVID-19 vaccine.

This sequence joins TRBV3-1 (or the pseudogene TRBV3-2) and TRBJ2-7; 8 nucleotides agree with TRBD2. Losses at the gene ends were 3 bases for V and 4 bases for J; bases not matched to a gene: 2. The CDR3 is 13 residues long. Germline assignment: CDR1 LGHDT and CDR2 YNNKEL (reference sequence). The CDR3 DNA is TGTGCCAGCAGCCATGAGCGGGGGTACGAGCAGTACTTC. Amino acid sequence: CASSHERGYEQYF.

The V call is TRBV2, the J call TRBJ1-2, with 9 bases that match TRBD1. The CDR3 consists of 15 residues. Germline V CDR1 and CDR2: SNHLY, FYNNEI. With 6 bases clipped from V and 4 bases from J, the junction kept 9 bases outside the gene matches. CDR3 in amino acids: CASRGGQGLGYGYTF. For the CDR3, the DNA is TGTGCCAGCAGGGGGGGACAGGGACTGGGCTATGGCTACACCTTC. Using reference TRBV2 and TRBJ1-2 for the parts outside the CDR3, the full variable domain is EPEVTQTPSHQVTQMGQEVILRCVPISNHLYFYWYRQILGQKVEFLVSFYNNEISEKSEIFDDQFSVERPDGSNFTLKIRSTKLEDSAMYFCASRGGQGLGYGYTFGSGTRLTVV.

The V call is TRBV12-3 or TRBV12-4, the J call TRBJ2-5; D gene unclear. The CDR3 is 13 residues long. V dropped 7 bases and J dropped 1 base, with 10 bases sitting between them. Written as DNA, the CDR3 is TGTGCCAGCACCCTTTGGGGCCAAGAGACCCAGTACTTC. Protein: CASTLWGQETQYF.

The count of this clone is one. The V and J genes are TRBV18 and TRBJ1-2, with D perhaps matching TRBD1 (5 bases). Trimming cost V 1 base and J 3 bases, with 9 bases left between them. From germline, CDR1 is KGHSH and CDR2 LQKENI. CDR3 length: 14 residues. The CDR3 reads CASSPLVRDYGYTF. DNA of the CDR3: TGTGCCAGCTCACCACTGGTCAGGGACTATGGCTACACCTTC.

V gene TRBV16 combines with J gene TRBJ1-2; a possible D gene is TRBD1 (5 bases). The V and J ends lost 1 base and 8 bases respectively, with 14 bases between them. The germline V gene encodes CDR1 KGHSY and CDR2 FQNENV. The CDR3 is 14 amino acids. CDR3 nucleotide sequence: TGTGCCAGCAGCCAATTGCGCGGGGCGGAAGGCTACACCTTC. As protein: CASSQLRGAEGYTF.

This sequence joins TRBV2 and TRBJ2-1; D gene uncertain. V was shortened by 4 bases and J by 10 bases, with 8 bases between the two germline ends. Germline loops: CDR1 SNHLY, CDR2 FYNNEI. The CDR3 length is 11 residues. The CDR3 loop is CASSALFEQFF. In nucleotides, the CDR3 is TGTGCCAGCAGTGCCTTGTTCGAGCAGTTCTTC.

This chain connects TRBV4-1 to TRBJ1-2; D unclear. The V and J ends lost 3 bases and 3 bases respectively, with 5 bases between them. Per germline, CDR1 MGHRA and CDR2 YSYEKL. The CDR3 runs 12 residues. The CDR3 DNA reads TGCGCCAGCAGCCAGGTGGACTATGGCTACACCTTC. Translation: CASSQVDYGYTF.

This chain links TRBV5-6 with TRBJ2-3, with D possibly matching TRBD2 (7 bases). The germline V gene encodes CDR1 SGHDT and CDR2 YYEEEE. The CDR3 spans 15 residues. V dropped 4 bases and J dropped 2 bases, with 14 bases sitting between them. This chain's CDR3 is CASSPRGDITDTQYF. In DNA form, the CDR3 reads TGTGCCAGCAGCCCACGGGGGGACATCACAGATACGCAGTATTTT.

This clone is a singleton in its sample. This sequence joins TRBV18 and TRBJ2-3; unclear D gene. Looked up from germline, CDR1 is KGHSH and CDR2 is LQKENI. With 6 bases removed from V and 3 bases from J, the gap between germline ends came to 13 bases. The CDR3 spans 14 residues. The CDR3 DNA reads TGTGCCAGCTCGCCAACGCCTCGGACAGATACGCAGTATTTT. Its protein is CASSPTPRTDTQYF.

The J gene is TRBJ1-2, the V gene TRBV7-2, with TRBD1 identical over 8 bases. This CDR3 has 16 residues. CDR1 is SGHTA, CDR2 FQGNSA, per germline. V lost 3 bases to trimming and J lost 5 bases; unmatched junction nucleotides: 11. CDR3 protein: CASSFTRGRGGYGYTF. The CDR3 nucleotides are TGTGCCAGCAGCTTTACCAGGGGGCGCGGTGGGTATGGCTACACCTTC.

This clone has only a few counts. The V and J genes are TRBV2 and TRBJ2-1, with TRBD2 matching 8 bases. Germline CDR1 is SNHLY and CDR2 is FYNNEI. The junction had 5 bases not matched to a gene; V was cut back by 4 bases and J by 0 bases. The CDR3 is 16 amino acids. In DNA, the CDR3 is TGTGCCAGCAGTGCGGTCCTAGCGGGCTCCTACAATGAGCAGTTCTTC. It yields the protein CASSAVLAGSYNEQFF.

This chain uses TRBV6-5 with TRBJ1-2; no firm D call. Looked up from germline, CDR1 is MNHEY and CDR2 is SVGAGI. V lost 2 bases, J lost 0 bases, and 7 bases lay in between. The CDR3 totals 14 residues. CDR3 nucleotides: TGTGCCAGCAGTTACGGCGTCACTAACTATGGCTACACCTTC. Translating gives CASSYGVTNYGYTF.

The chain combines TRBV12-3 or TRBV12-4 with TRBJ1-5; D gene ambiguous. V was cut by 6 bases and J by 5 bases, with 11 bases left in between. The CDR3 totals 13 residues. The CDR3 reads CASRDLGDQPQHF. The CDR3 nucleotides are TGTGCCAGCAGAGACCTCGGAGATCAGCCCCAGCATTTT.

The chain is built from TRBV27 and TRBJ2-7; TRBD2 matches 11 bases. This CDR3 is built from 15 residues. In germline, CDR1 is MNHEY, CDR2 SMNVEV (reference sequence). Unmatched junction bases numbered 8, after V lost 5 bases and J lost 5 bases. CDR3 nucleotides: TGTGCCAGCAGTGTTATAGCGGGGGGGGGACACGAGCAGTACTTC. This sequence encodes CASSVIAGGGHEQYF.

This sequence joins TRBV19 and TRBJ2-6; TRBD1 matches 8 bases. The CDR3 contains 17 residues. Trimming cost V 6 bases and J 4 bases; bases outside gene matches: 11. CDR1 and CDR2 (germline): LNHDA, SQIVND (reference sequence). The CDR3 protein is CASRLLGQGFGANVLTF. DNA of the CDR3: TGTGCCAGTAGATTACTAGGACAGGGTTTCGGGGCCAACGTCCTGACTTTC.

The V call is TRBV4-2, the J call TRBJ1-2, with D possibly TRBD1 on 5 matching bases. V was trimmed by 1 base and J by 3 bases, leaving 9 bases between them. The CDR3 has 14 residues. CDR1 and CDR2 (germline): LGHNA, YNFKEQ. As DNA, the CDR3 is TGTGCCAGCAGCCAAGGACAGATCGACTATGGCTACACCTTC. As protein: CASSQGQIDYGYTF.

This clone has only one observation. The CDR3 loop is CASSGSLSNQPQHF. For the CDR3, the DNA is TGTGCCAGCAGCGGCTCTCTTAGCAATCAGCCCCAGCATTTT. The chain combines TRBV7-9 with TRBJ1-5; D unclear. V was cut by 5 bases and J by 0 bases, with 8 bases left in between. CDR3 length: 14 residues. Germline CDR1 reads SEHNR; CDR2 reads FQNEAQ (reference sequence).

The rearrangement links TRBV19 to TRBJ1-6, with D maybe TRBD1 (5 bases). Germline-derived CDR1 and CDR2 are LNHDA and SQIVND (reference sequence). This CDR3 has 15 residues. The V gene lost 7 bases and the J gene lost 6 bases, with 16 bases spanning the gap. CDR3 DNA: TGTGCCAGTACCAGACGGGGGGAACCTAATTCACCCCTCCACTTT. The encoded protein is CASTRRGEPNSPLHF.

This chain uses TRBV15 with TRBJ1-1, with 8 bases that match TRBD1. V was pared by 4 bases and J by 7 bases, with 8 bases of the junction left unmatched. The CDR3 has 14 amino acids. Germline values: CDR1 LNHNV, CDR2 YYDKDF (reference sequence). The CDR3 reads CATSTRLQGDEAFF. CDR3 DNA sequence: TGTGCCACCAGCACCCGCCTACAGGGGGATGAAGCTTTCTTT.

The chain couples TRBV5-1 to TRBJ2-7; 7 bases match TRBD1. The CDR3 consists of 14 residues. Germline lookup yields CDR1 SGHRS and CDR2 YFSETQ. Losses at the gene ends were 0 bases for V and 6 bases for J; bases not matched to a gene: 6. The CDR3 DNA follows: TGCGCCAGCAGCTTGGGACAGGGTCTGGGCGAGCAGTACTTC. Its protein is CASSLGQGLGEQYF. Full variable domain (outside the CDR3, taken from reference TRBV5-1 and TRBJ2-7): KAGVTQTPRYLIKTRGQQVTLSCSPISGHRSVSWYQQTPGQGLQFLFEYFSETQRNKGNFPGRFSGRQFSNSRSEMNVSTLELGDSALYLCASSLGQGLGEQYFGPGTRLTVT.